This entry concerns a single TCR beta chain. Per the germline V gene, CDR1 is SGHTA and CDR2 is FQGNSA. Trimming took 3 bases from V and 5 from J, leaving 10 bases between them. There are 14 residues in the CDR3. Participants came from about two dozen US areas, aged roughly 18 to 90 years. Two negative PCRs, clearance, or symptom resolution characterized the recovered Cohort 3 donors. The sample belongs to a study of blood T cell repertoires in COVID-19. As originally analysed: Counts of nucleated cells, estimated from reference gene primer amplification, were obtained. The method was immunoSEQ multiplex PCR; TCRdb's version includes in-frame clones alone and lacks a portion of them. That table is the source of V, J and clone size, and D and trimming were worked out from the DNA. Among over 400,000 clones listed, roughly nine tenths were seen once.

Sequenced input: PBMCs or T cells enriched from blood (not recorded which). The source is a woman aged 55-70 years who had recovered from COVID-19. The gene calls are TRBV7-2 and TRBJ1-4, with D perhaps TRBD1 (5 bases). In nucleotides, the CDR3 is TGTGCCAGCAGCTTTGGGAGGGGCAATGAAAAACTGTTTTTT. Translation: CASSFGRGNEKLFF.